Detailed here is one T cell receptor beta chain. CDR3 length equals 14 residues. The sample belongs to a study of shared clonotypes between healthy human individuals. Here immunoSEQ multiplex PCR was the method, and the copy in TCRdb shows in-frame clones only, minus some. The sample comprises some 2.4 million clones, over 85% of which are singletons, and 0.35% to 0.45% rests with the top ten. Source material: naive CD4+ T cells from PBMCs. Documented subset: CD45RA+ positively selected. The V call is TRBV21-1, the J call TRBJ2-1. TRBV21-1 counts as a pseudogene. The source is a man younger than 30 in good health. Some clones in this sample may be carry-over from other donors' samples. CDR3 residues: CASSLRIPYNEQFF. The CDR3, as DNA: TGTGCCAGCAGCTTACGGATACCATACAATGAGCAGTTCTTC.